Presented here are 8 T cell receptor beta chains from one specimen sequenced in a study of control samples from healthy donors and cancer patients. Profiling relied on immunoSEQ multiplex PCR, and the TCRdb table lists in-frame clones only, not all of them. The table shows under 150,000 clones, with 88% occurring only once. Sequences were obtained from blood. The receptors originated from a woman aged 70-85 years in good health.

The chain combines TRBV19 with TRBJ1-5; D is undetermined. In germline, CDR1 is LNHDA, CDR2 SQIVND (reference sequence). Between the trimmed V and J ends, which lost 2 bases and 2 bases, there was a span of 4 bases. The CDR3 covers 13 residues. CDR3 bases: TGTGCCAGTAGTATACGTGGCAATCAGCCCCAGCATTTT. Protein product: CASSIRGNQPQHF.

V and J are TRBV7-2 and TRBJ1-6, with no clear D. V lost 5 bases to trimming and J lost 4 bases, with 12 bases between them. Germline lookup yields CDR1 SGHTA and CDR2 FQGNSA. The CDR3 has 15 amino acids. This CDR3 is CASSQDGRYNSPLHF. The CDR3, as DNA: TGTGCCAGCAGCCAGGACGGTCGTTATAATTCACCCCTCCACTTT.

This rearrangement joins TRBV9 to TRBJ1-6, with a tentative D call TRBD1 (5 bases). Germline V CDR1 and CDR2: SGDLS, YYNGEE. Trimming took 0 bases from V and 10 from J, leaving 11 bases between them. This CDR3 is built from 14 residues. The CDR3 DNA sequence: TGTGCCAGCAGCGTAGTAGGCTCAGGGTCACCCCTCCACTTT. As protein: CASSVVGSGSPLHF.

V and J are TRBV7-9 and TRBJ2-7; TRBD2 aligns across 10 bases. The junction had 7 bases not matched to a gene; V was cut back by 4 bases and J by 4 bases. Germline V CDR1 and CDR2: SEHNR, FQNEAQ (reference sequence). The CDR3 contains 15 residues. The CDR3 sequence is CASSSRAGGQYEQYF. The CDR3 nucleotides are TGTGCCAGCAGCTCAAGAGCGGGGGGGCAGTACGAGCAGTACTTC.

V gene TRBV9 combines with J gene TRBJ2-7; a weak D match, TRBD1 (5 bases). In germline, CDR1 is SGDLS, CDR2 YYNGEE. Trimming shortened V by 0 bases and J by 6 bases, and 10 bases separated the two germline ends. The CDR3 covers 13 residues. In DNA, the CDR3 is TGTGCCAGCAGCGTAGACCTAAGGGGCGAGCAGTACTTC. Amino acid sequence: CASSVDLRGEQYF.

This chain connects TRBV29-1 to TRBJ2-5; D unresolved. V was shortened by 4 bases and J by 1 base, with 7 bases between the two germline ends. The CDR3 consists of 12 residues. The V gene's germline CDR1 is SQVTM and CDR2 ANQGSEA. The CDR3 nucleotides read TGCAGCGTTGGGCGACGCCAAGAGACCCAGTACTTC. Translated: CSVGRRQETQYF.

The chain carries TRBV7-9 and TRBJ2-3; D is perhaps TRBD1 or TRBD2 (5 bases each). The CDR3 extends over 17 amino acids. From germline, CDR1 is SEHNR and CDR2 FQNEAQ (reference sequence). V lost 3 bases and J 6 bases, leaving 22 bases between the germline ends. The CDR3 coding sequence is TGTGCCAGCAGCTTTATCCTTGGGGGTAGCGTCCGGGATACGCAGTATTTT. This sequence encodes CASSFILGGSVRDTQYF. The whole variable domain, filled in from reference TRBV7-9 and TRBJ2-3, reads DTGVSQNPRHKITKRGQNVTFRCDPISEHNRLYWYRQTLGQGPEFLTYFQNEAQLEKSRLLSDRFSAERPKGSFSTLEIQRTEQGDSAMYLCASSFILGGSVRDTQYFGPGTRLTVL.

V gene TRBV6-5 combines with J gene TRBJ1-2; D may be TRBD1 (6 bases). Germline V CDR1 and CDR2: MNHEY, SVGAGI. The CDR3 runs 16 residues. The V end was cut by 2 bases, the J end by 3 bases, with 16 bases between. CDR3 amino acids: CASSYDGQSVHYGYTF. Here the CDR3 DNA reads TGTGCCAGCAGTTACGATGGACAGAGTGTACACTATGGCTACACCTTC.